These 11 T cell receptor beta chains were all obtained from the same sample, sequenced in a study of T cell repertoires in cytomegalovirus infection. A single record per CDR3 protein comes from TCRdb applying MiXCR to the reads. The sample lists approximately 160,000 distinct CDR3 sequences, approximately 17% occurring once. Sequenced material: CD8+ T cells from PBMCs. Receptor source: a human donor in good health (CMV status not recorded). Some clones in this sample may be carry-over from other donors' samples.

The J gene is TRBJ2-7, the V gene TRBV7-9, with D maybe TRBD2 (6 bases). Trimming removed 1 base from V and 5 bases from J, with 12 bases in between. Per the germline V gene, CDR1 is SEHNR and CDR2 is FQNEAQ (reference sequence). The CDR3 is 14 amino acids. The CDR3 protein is CASSLVGTWHEQYF. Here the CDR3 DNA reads TGTGCCAGCAGCTTAGTCGGGACTTGGCACGAGCAGTACTTC. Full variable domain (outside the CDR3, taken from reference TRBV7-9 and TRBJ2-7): DTGVSQNPRHKITKRGQNVTFRCDPISEHNRLYWYRQTLGQGPEFLTYFQNEAQLEKSRLLSDRFSAERPKGSFSTLEIQRTEQGDSAMYLCASSLVGTWHEQYFGPGTRLTVT.

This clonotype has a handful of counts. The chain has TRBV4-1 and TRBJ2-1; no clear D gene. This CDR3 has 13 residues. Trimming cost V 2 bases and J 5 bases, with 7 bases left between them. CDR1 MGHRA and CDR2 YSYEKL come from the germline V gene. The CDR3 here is CASSQSANNEQFF. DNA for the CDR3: TGCGCCAGCAGCCAATCTGCCAACAATGAGCAGTTCTTC.

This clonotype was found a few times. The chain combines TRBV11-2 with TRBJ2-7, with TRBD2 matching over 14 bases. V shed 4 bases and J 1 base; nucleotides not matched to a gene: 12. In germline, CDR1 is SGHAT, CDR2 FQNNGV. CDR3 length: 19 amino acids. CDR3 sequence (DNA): TGTGCCAGCAGCTCGGCTCCCCGACTAGCGGGAGGGCCTTCCTACGAGCAGTACTTC. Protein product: CASSSAPRLAGGPSYEQYF.

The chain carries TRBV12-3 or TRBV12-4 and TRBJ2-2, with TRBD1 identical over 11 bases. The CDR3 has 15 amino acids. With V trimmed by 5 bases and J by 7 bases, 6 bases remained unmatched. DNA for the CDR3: TGTGCCAGCAGTCCCAGGGACAGGGGGGACGGGGAGCTGTTTTTT. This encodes CASSPRDRGDGELFF.

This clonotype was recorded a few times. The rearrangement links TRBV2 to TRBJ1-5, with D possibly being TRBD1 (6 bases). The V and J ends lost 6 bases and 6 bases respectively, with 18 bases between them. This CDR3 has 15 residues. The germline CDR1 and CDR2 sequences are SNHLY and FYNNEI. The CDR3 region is CASSTGTTTVQPQHF. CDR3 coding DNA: TGTGCCAGCAGCACCGGGACAACCACGGTTCAGCCCCAGCATTTT.

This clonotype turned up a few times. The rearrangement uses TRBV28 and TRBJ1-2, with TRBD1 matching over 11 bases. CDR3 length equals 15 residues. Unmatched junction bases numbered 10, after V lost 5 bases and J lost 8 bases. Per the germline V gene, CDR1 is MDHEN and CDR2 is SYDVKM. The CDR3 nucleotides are TGTGCCAGCAGTACCCCCGGGACAGGGGGTCGAGGCTACACCTTC. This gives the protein CASSTPGTGGRGYTF.

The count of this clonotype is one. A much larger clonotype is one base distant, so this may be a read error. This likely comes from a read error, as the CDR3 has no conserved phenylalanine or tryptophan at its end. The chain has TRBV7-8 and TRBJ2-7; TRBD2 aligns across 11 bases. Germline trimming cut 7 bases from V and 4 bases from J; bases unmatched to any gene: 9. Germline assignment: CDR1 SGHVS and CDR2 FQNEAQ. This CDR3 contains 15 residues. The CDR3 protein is CASTPTGTSGYEQYL. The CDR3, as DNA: TGTGCCAGCACCCCCACCGGGACTAGCGGTTACGAGCAGTACTTG.

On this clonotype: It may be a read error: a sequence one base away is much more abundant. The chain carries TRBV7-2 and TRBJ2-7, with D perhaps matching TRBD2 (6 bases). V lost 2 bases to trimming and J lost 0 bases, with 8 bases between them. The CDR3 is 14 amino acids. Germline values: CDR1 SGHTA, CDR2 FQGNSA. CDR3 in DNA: TGTGCCAGCAGCTTATTCGGGAGCTCCTACGAGCAGTACTTC. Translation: CASSLFGSSYEQYF.

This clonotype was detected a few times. This CDR3 reads CASSLQQYF. The CDR3 DNA reads as TGTGCCAGCAGTTTACAACAGTACTTC. The V and J genes are TRBV28 and TRBJ2-7; D gene unclear. Germline V CDR1 and CDR2: MDHEN, SYDVKM. The length of the CDR3 is 9 residues. Between the trimmed V and J ends, which lost 2 bases and 10 bases, there was a span of 3 bases.

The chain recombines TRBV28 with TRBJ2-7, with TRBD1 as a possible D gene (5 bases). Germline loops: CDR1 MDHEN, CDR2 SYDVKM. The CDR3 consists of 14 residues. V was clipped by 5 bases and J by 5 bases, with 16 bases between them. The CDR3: CASSDSWLSNEQYF. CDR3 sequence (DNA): TGTGCCAGCAGTGACAGCTGGTTGAGCAACGAGCAGTACTTC.

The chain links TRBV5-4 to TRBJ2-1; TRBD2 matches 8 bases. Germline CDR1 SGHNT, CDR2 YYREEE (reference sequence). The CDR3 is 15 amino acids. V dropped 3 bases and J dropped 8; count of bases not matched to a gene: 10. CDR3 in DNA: TGTGCCAGCAGCTCGTCAGCGGGAGATCCGGATGAGCAGTTCTTC. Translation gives CASSSSAGDPDEQFF.